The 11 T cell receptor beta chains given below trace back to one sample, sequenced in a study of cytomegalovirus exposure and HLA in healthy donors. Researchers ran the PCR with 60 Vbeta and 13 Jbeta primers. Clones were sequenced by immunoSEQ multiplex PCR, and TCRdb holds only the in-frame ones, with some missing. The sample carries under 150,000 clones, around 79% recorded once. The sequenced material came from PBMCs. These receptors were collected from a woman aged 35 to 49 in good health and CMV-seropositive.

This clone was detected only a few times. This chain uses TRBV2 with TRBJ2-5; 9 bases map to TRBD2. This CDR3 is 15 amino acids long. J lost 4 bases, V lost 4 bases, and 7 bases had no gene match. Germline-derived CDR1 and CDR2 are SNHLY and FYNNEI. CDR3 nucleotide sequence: TGTGCCAGCAGTGCGGCGGGGGGGCAGGGAGAGACCCAGTACTTC. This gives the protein CASSAAGGQGETQYF.

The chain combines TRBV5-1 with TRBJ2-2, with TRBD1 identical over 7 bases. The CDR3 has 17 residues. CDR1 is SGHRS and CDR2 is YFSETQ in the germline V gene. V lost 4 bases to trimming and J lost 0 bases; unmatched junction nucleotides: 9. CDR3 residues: CASSPRSGTANTGELFF. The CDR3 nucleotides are TGCGCCAGCAGCCCCAGATCCGGGACAGCGAACACCGGGGAGCTGTTTTTT.

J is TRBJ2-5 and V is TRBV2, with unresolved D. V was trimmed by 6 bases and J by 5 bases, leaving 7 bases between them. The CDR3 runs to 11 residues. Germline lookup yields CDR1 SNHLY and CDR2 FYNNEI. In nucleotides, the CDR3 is TGTGCCAGCAGCTTCGCGGAGACCCAGTACTTC. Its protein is CASSFAETQYF. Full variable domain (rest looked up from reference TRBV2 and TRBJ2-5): EPEVTQTPSHQVTQMGQEVILRCVPISNHLYFYWYRQILGQKVEFLVSFYNNEISEKSEIFDDQFSVERPDGSNFTLKIRSTKLEDSAMYFCASSFAETQYFGPGTRLLVL.

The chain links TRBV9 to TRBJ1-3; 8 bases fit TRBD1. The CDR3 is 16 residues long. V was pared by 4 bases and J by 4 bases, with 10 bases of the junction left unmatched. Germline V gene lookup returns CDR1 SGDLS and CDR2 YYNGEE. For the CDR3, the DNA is TGTGCCAGCAGCCGTGGACAGGGCTCCCACGGAAACACCATATATTTT. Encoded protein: CASSRGQGSHGNTIYF.

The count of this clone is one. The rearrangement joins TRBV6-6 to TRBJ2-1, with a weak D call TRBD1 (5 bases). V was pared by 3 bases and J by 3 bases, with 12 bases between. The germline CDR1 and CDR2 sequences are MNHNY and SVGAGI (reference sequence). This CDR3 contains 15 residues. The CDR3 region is CASSYSGLFYNEQFF. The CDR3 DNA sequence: TGTGCCAGCAGTTATTCAGGGCTTTTCTACAATGAGCAGTTCTTC.

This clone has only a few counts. CDR3 in DNA: TGCGCCAGCAGCGATCCCGCGGCGGGGGTAGAAAGCTCACCCCTCCACTTT. It translates to CASSDPAAGVESSPLHF. This sequence joins TRBV5-1 and TRBJ1-6; possibly TRBD1 for D (5 bases). The V and J ends lost 4 bases and 10 bases respectively, with 24 bases between them. The CDR3 consists of 17 residues. Germline CDR1 is SGHRS and CDR2 is YFSETQ.

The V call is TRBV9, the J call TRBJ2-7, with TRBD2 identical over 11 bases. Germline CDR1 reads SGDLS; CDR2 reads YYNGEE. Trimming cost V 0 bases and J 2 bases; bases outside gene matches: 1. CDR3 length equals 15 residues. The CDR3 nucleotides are TGTGCCAGCAGCGTAGGTAGCGGGGGGGCCTACGAGCAGTACTTC. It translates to CASSVGSGGAYEQYF.

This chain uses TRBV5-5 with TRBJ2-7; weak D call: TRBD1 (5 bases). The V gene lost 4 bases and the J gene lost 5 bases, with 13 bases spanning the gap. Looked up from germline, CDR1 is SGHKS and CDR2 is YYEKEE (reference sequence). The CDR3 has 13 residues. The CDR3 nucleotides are TGTGCCAGCAGCCTACGACAGTGGAACGAGCAGTACTTC. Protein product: CASSLRQWNEQYF.

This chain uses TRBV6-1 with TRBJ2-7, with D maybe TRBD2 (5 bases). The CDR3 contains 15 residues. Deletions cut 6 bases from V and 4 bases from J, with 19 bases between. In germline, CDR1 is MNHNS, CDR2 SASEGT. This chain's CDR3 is CASRTGVTSPYEQYF. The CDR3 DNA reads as TGTGCCAGCAGAACCGGGGTAACCAGCCCATACGAGCAGTACTTC.

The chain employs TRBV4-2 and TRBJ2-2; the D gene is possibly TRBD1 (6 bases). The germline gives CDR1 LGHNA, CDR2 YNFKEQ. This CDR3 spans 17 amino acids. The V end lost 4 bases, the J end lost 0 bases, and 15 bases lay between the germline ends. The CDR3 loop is CASSRNPTGTNTGELFF. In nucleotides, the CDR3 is TGTGCCAGCAGCCGAAACCCGACAGGAACGAACACCGGGGAGCTGTTTTTT.

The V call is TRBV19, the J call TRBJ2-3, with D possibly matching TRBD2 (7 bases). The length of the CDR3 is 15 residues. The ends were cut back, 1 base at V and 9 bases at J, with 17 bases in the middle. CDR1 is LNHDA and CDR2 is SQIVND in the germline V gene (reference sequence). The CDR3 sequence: CASSIGGRGTETQYF. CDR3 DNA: TGTGCCAGTAGTATAGGAGGGAGGGGGACGGAGACGCAGTATTTT.